A selection of T cell receptor beta chains follows, all from one sample in a study of control samples from healthy donors and cancer patients. Produced via immunoSEQ multiplex PCR; TCRdb's table is partial and in-frame only. The table records tens of thousands of clones, less than 95% of them present only once. The sample was blood. Source of these receptors: a woman aged 25 to 45 in good health. CDR3s include the opening cysteine and the closing phenylalanine or tryptophan. The D gene is left open where the match is weak. Rows give clone size only sometimes, using once, few, many, or a class for an expanded clone.

clone_size,j_call,d_call,v_call,cdr3_length,cdr3_aa,cdr3_nt
NA,TRBJ2-1,NA,TRBV5-1,14,CASSPGTSRNEQFF,TGCGCCAGCAGCCCGGGGACATCGAGGAATGAGCAGTTCTTC
NA,TRBJ2-3,TRBD2,TRBV5-1,15,CASSDAGGLTDTQYF,TGCGCCAGCAGCGACGCGGGGGGCCTCACAGATACGCAGTATTTT
NA,TRBJ1-5,NA,TRBV19,13,CASMGARNQPQHF,TGTGCCAGTATGGGGGCGCGGAATCAGCCCCAGCATTTT
NA,TRBJ1-1,NA,TRBV7-9,17,CASSPPNYRDVDTEAFF,TGTGCCAGCAGCCCCCCTAATTATAGGGATGTGGACACTGAAGCTTTCTTT
NA,TRBJ1-2,NA,TRBV30,12,CAWSLLFGGYTF,TGTGCCTGGAGTTTGTTATTTGGAGGCTACACCTTC
NA,TRBJ2-7,NA,TRBV25-1,15,CASSESQDYSYEQYF,TGTGCCAGCAGTGAATCCCAGGACTACTCCTACGAGCAGTACTTC
NA,TRBJ1-3,NA,TRBV10-1,16,CASRRPSDRTGNTIYF,TGCGCCAGCAGACGCCCCTCAGACAGGACTGGAAACACCATATATTTT
NA,TRBJ1-1,NA,TRBV2,13,CASRDPRETEAFF,TGTGCCAGCAGGGACCCAAGGGAGACTGAAGCTTTCTTT
NA,TRBJ2-5,TRBD2,TRBV6-1,13,CASREAPGLAQYF,TGTGCCAGCAGAGAAGCTCCGGGACTAGCCCAGTACTTC
NA,TRBJ1-1,NA,TRBV10-3,15,CAISEPTDGNFEAFF,TGTGCCATCAGTGAGCCGACAGACGGAAACTTTGAAGCTTTCTTT
NA,TRBJ1-1,NA,TRBV7-8,13,CASSSNRQHSAFF,TGTGCCAGCAGCTCTAACCGACAGCACAGTGCTTTCTTT
NA,TRBJ1-6,TRBD1,TRBV19,14,CASSTDRVNSPLHF,TGTGCCAGTAGTACCGACAGGGTTAATTCACCCCTCCACTTT
NA,TRBJ2-3,NA,TRBV30,13,CAWSVYGSDTQYF,TGTGCCTGGAGTGTATATGGGTCAGATACGCAGTATTTT
few,TRBJ2-2,NA,TRBV27,16,CASSLGRTFYTGELFF,TGTGCCAGCAGTTTGGGAAGGACTTTCTACACCGGGGAGCTGTTTTTT
NA,TRBJ1-5,NA,TRBV6-5,13,CATTKGGNQPQHF,TGTGCCACCACCAAGGGGGGGAATCAGCCCCAGCATTTT
NA,TRBJ1-4,TRBD1,TRBV19,15,CASSTGTGGGEKLFF,TGTGCCAGTAGCACCGGGACAGGGGGCGGGGAAAAACTGTTTTTT
NA,TRBJ2-5,TRBD2,TRBV3-1/TRBV3-2,17,CASRPLVSGGGQETQYF,TGTGCCAGCAGACCCTTAGTTAGCGGGGGAGGCCAAGAGACCCAGTACTTC
NA,TRBJ2-7,NA,TRBV18,12,CASSPDSYEQYF,TGTGCCAGCTCACCAGACTCCTACGAGCAGTACTTC
NA,TRBJ1-4,TRBD1,TRBV15,15,CATSREGQGREKLFF,TGTGCCACCAGCAGAGAAGGACAGGGGAGAGAAAAACTGTTTTTT
NA,TRBJ2-7,NA,TRBV14,15,CASSQGRGLTYEQYF,TGTGCCAGCAGCCAAGGTCGAGGCCTCACCTACGAGCAGTACTTC
NA,TRBJ2-1,TRBD2,TRBV30,13,CAWSAVAGGEQFF,TGTGCCTGGAGTGCGGTAGCGGGGGGTGAGCAGTTCTTC
NA,TRBJ1-6,NA,TRBV5-4,14,CASSPSSYNSPLHF,TGTGCCAGCAGCCCAAGCTCCTATAATTCACCCCTCCACTTT
NA,TRBJ1-3,NA,TRBV28,13,CASERFSGNTIYF,TGTGCCAGCGAACGATTCTCTGGAAACACCATATATTTT
few,TRBJ1-4,NA,TRBV2,13,CASSEWGRSELFF,TGTGCCAGCAGTGAATGGGGGAGGAGCGAACTGTTTTTT
NA,TRBJ1-1,NA,TRBV12-3/TRBV12-4,13,CASSTPLTAEAFF,TGTGCCAGCAGCACCCCTCTGACCGCTGAAGCTTTCTTT
NA,TRBJ2-1,TRBD2,TRBV19,18,CASSPRTSGGATYNEQFF,TGTGCCAGTAGCCCCAGGACTAGCGGGGGAGCCACCTACAATGAGCAGTTCTTC
NA,TRBJ1-6,TRBD1,TRBV6-5,15,CASSGQVMDNSPLHF,TGTGCCAGCAGCGGACAGGTAATGGATAATTCACCCCTCCACTTT
NA,TRBJ2-3,NA,TRBV11-2,16,CASSLGFSPSTDTQYF,TGTGCCAGCAGCTTAGGCTTCTCCCCTAGCACAGATACGCAGTATTTT
NA,TRBJ1-5,NA,TRBV7-8,17,CASSLGRGTEYFQPQHF,TGTGCCAGCAGCTTAGGAAGGGGGACGGAATATTTTCAGCCCCAGCATTTT
NA,TRBJ1-2,NA,TRBV5-6,17,CASSLEGDRYSNYGYTF,TGTGCCAGCAGCTTAGAAGGTGACCGCTATTCTAACTATGGCTACACCTTC
NA,TRBJ1-2,NA,TRBV5-1,12,CASSPDTHSYTF,TGCGCCAGCAGCCCGGACACCCATAGCTACACCTTC
NA,TRBJ1-6,TRBD1,TRBV5-6,16,CASSLGGQYDNSPLHF,TGTGCCAGCAGCTTGGGGGGACAGTACGATAATTCACCCCTCCACTTT
NA,TRBJ1-1,NA,TRBV29-1,17,CSVVRTGNERTSTEAFF,TGCAGCGTCGTAAGAACAGGGAATGAGAGGACGAGCACTGAAGCTTTCTTT
NA,TRBJ1-5,NA,TRBV7-6,14,CASSPGAGEQPQHF,TGTGCCAGCAGTCCGGGGGCAGGGGAGCAGCCCCAGCATTTT
NA,TRBJ2-1,NA,TRBV7-2,15,CASSLVGSSYNEQFF,TGTGCCAGCAGCTTAGTGGGCAGCTCCTACAATGAGCAGTTCTTC
NA,TRBJ1-5,NA,TRBV28,12,CANQGGNQPQHF,TGTGCCAACCAAGGGGGGAATCAGCCCCAGCATTTT
NA,TRBJ1-6,NA,TRBV3-1/TRBV3-2,14,CASSPSRSFSPLHF,TGTGCCAGCAGCCCTTCTCGCAGCTTTTCACCCCTCCACTTT
NA,TRBJ2-1,NA,TRBV10-1,11,CATDNRDGQFF,TGCGCCACCGACAACCGGGACGGGCAGTTCTTC
NA,TRBJ2-1,TRBD1,TRBV13,16,CASSSTGGLTYNEQFF,TGTGCCAGCAGCTCTACAGGGGGTTTAACCTACAATGAGCAGTTCTTC
NA,TRBJ2-5,NA,TRBV19,11,CASSTKETQYF,TGTGCCAGTAGTACGAAAGAGACCCAGTACTTC
NA,TRBJ2-7,TRBD2,TRBV15,13,CATSHAGGYEQYF,TGTGCCACCAGCCACGCGGGGGGTTACGAGCAGTACTTC